This TCR beta chain was identified during a study of blood T cell repertoires in COVID-19. Study background: Sources were T cells, B-cell-depleted T cells, or PBMCs; the material itself was cDNA or gDNA.

Trimming stripped 5 bases from V and 0 bases from J, with 11 bases between. The CDR3 consists of 14 residues. CDR1 is SGHDT and CDR2 is YYEEEE in the germline V gene. TCRdb's table, derived via immunoSEQ multiplex PCR, lists solely in-frame clones and lacks some. Of some 180,000 clones in the sample, 80% are singletons; the top ten hold about an eighth. Input material: PBMCs or T cells enriched from blood (not recorded which). This receptor was identified in a man between 60 and 70 years old who had been exposed to COVID-19. The V gene is TRBV5-6, the J gene TRBJ1-1, with a tentative D call TRBD1 (5 bases). CDR3 DNA: TGTGCCAGCAGTACAGGTTTCATGAACACTGAAGCTTTCTTT. Its protein is CASSTGFMNTEAFF.